The 22 T cell receptor beta chains below were found in one sample sequenced in a study of sequential checkpoint blockade in melanoma. The treatment was: randomized to nivolumab then ipilimumab (arm A) or the reverse (arm B). Profiled with immunoSEQ multiplex PCR; TCRdb holds only in-frame clones, not every one. The sample shows more than 15,000 clones, 75% to 85% of them seen only once. This sample comprised CD8+ T cells sorted from blood (inferred from file names), obtained from a patient given nivolumab and ipilimumab in sequence. The receptor source for this set is a human donor with melanoma.

This chain joins TRBV7-9 and TRBJ1-4, with D perhaps TRBD1 (6 bases). The CDR3 extends over 14 amino acids. Germline values: CDR1 SEHNR, CDR2 FQNEAQ (reference sequence). V lost 3 bases, J lost 6 bases, and 11 bases lay in between. The CDR3 region is CASSLADSDEKLFF. CDR3 coding DNA: TGTGCCAGCAGCTTGGCGGACAGTGATGAAAAACTGTTTTTT.

The chain uses TRBV19 and TRBJ1-1, with D perhaps matching TRBD1 (6 bases). V was pared by 6 bases and J by 6 bases, with 17 bases between. The CDR3 runs to 14 residues. Germline loops: CDR1 LNHDA, CDR2 SQIVND (reference sequence). CDR3: CASRELQGLAEAFF. In DNA, the CDR3 is TGTGCCAGTAGAGAGCTTCAGGGGTTGGCTGAAGCTTTCTTT.

The chain carries TRBV29-1 and TRBJ2-7; 7 bases fit TRBD2. Germline lookup yields CDR1 SQVTM and CDR2 ANQGSEA. The CDR3 spans 14 residues. V trimming: 5 bases; J trimming: 5 bases; junction bases outside the gene matches: 12. CDR3 coding DNA: TGCAGCGTTAGGGAGGGGACTTTTGGGCACGAGCAGTACTTC. Its translation is CSVREGTFGHEQYF.

The chain couples TRBV6-6 to TRBJ1-6; the D is unclear. The germline V gene encodes CDR1 MNHNY and CDR2 SVGAGI (reference sequence). This CDR3 is 15 amino acids long. V was pared by 4 bases and J by 2 bases, with 9 bases between. CDR3: CASSLAGPYNSPLHF. The CDR3 bases are TGTGCCAGCAGTTTGGCAGGTCCCTATAATTCACCCCTCCACTTT.

As concerns this clone: The sample has other DNA sequences that encode this CDR3 too. The gene calls are TRBV13 and TRBJ2-7; 7 bases line up with TRBD2. V shed 5 bases and J 2 bases; nucleotides not matched to a gene: 9. The CDR3 loop spans 15 amino acids. Germline CDR1 and CDR2: PRHDT and FYEKMQ (reference sequence). The CDR3 DNA reads as TGTGCCAGCAGCCCCCGGGGAGGGACGGCCTACGAGCAGTACTTC. Protein product: CASSPRGGTAYEQYF.

The gene calls are TRBV6-5 and TRBJ1-2, with D maybe TRBD1 (5 bases). Germline CDR1 reads MNHEY; CDR2 reads SVGAGI. The CDR3 runs 15 residues. Trimming shortened V by 4 bases and J by 1 base, and 13 bases separated the two germline ends. Written as DNA, the CDR3 is TGTGCCAGCAGTTTTGGGGGGACTAGTAACTATGGCTACACCTTC. It specifies CASSFGGTSNYGYTF.

The V and J genes are TRBV27 and TRBJ1-1; 7 positions match TRBD1. Germline V gene sequence: CDR1 MNHEY, CDR2 SMNVEV (reference sequence). This CDR3 contains 14 residues. V was clipped by 5 bases and J by 2 bases; unmatched bases: 5. The chain's CDR3 is CASSQGGRNTEAFF. The CDR3 bases are TGTGCCAGCAGTCAAGGGGGCCGTAACACTGAAGCTTTCTTT.

The chain employs TRBV5-4 and TRBJ2-7, with D perhaps TRBD1 (5 bases). Germline V gives CDR1 SGHNT, CDR2 YYREEE (reference sequence). Deletions cut 3 bases from V and 5 bases from J, with 15 bases between. This CDR3 has 14 amino acids. CDR3 residues: CASSWFGEGDEQYF. As DNA, the CDR3 is TGTGCCAGCAGCTGGTTTGGGGAAGGGGACGAGCAGTACTTC.

The chain recombines TRBV9 with TRBJ2-7; 10 nucleotides agree with TRBD1. This CDR3 spans 15 amino acids. V was pared by 3 bases and J by 4 bases, with 7 bases of the junction left unmatched. Germline V lookup: CDR1 SGDLS, CDR2 YYNGEE. The CDR3 DNA sequence: TGTGCCAGCAGCGAAAAGGACAGGGGGGGTTACGAGCAGTACTTC. It translates to CASSEKDRGGYEQYF.

A single count supports this clone. The CDR3 DNA sequence: TGTGCCAGCAGTGAAGCAGGGGCGGCCTACGAGCAGTACTTC. Translated, it gives CASSEAGAAYEQYF. The rearrangement links TRBV6-1 to TRBJ2-7, with D maybe TRBD1 (5 bases). Trimming left V 0 bases short and J 2 bases short, with 8 bases between. The CDR3 runs 14 residues. Looked up from germline, CDR1 is MNHNS and CDR2 is SASEGT.

The chain joins TRBV2 to TRBJ1-5; tentatively, D is TRBD1 (5 bases). The CDR3 totals 14 residues. Germline-derived CDR1 and CDR2 are SNHLY and FYNNEI. The ends were cut back, 8 bases at V and 4 bases at J, with 15 bases in the middle. CDR3 sequence (DNA): TGTGCCAGCTCCACAGGACGGATTAATCAGCCCCAGCATTTT. It is translated as CASSTGRINQPQHF.

This rearrangement joins TRBV14 to TRBJ2-7; D is undetermined. With 4 bases removed from V and 0 bases from J, the gap between germline ends came to 4 bases. The germline CDR1 and CDR2 sequences are SGHDN and FVKESK. The CDR3 length is 12 residues. In DNA, the CDR3 is TGTGCCAGCAGCCTTAGCTCCTACGAGCAGTACTTC. Translated, it gives CASSLSSYEQYF.

This sequence joins TRBV5-4 and TRBJ1-2; 9 bases match TRBD1. The CDR3 is 14 amino acids. Germline V lookup: CDR1 SGHNT, CDR2 YYREEE (reference sequence). The junction had 9 bases not matched to a gene; V was cut back by 5 bases and J by 7 bases. The CDR3 DNA follows: TGTGCCAGCAGTCCCGTGACAGGGGGAAGTGGCTACACCTTC. Translated, it gives CASSPVTGGSGYTF.

This clone was seen a single time. The chain joins TRBV6-5 to TRBJ2-7; D possibly corresponds to TRBD2 (5 bases). Germline V lookup: CDR1 MNHEY, CDR2 SVGAGI. Between the trimmed V and J ends, which lost 7 bases and 3 bases, there was a span of 7 bases. The CDR3 runs to 11 residues. CDR3 loop: CASTDFYEQYF. The CDR3 coding sequence is TGTGCCAGCACGGACTTCTACGAGCAGTACTTC.

The chain has TRBV6-5 and TRBJ2-7, with D maybe TRBD1 (5 bases). This CDR3 has 12 residues. Looked up from germline, CDR1 is MNHEY and CDR2 is SVGAGI. The V end lost 0 bases, the J end lost 7 bases, and 7 bases lay between the germline ends. In DNA form, the CDR3 reads TGTGCCAGCAGTTACTCAGGGGTTGAGCAGTACTTC. This codes for CASSYSGVEQYF.

The genes are TRBV27 and TRBJ2-1; tentatively, D is TRBD2 (5 bases). The CDR3 extends over 14 amino acids. Trimming left V 6 bases short and J 4 bases short, with 13 bases between. CDR1 is MNHEY, CDR2 SMNVEV, per germline (reference sequence). This chain's CDR3 is CASSGNGPYNEQFF. In nucleotides, the CDR3 is TGTGCCAGCAGCGGGAATGGACCTTACAATGAGCAGTTCTTC.

The chain couples TRBV7-8 to TRBJ1-5; D ambiguous. The germline gives CDR1 SGHVS, CDR2 FQNEAQ. V was trimmed by 0 bases and J by 7 bases, leaving 10 bases between them. This CDR3 contains 14 residues. The DNA for the CDR3 is TGTGCCAGCAGCTTAGCCGAGGGTTGGCAGCCCCAGCATTTT. Translation: CASSLAEGWQPQHF.

The chain has TRBV5-6 and TRBJ2-7; TRBD1 aligns across 10 bases. Germline V gene lookup returns CDR1 SGHDT and CDR2 YYEEEE. CDR3 size: 13 residues. V was clipped by 3 bases and J by 6 bases; unmatched bases: 3. CDR3 nucleotides: TGTGCCAGCAGCTCGACAGGGGGCGGCGAGCAGTACTTC. Protein: CASSSTGGGEQYF.

This clone was found a few times. The J gene is TRBJ1-2, the V gene TRBV7-9; the D is unclear. From germline, CDR1 is SEHNR and CDR2 FQNEAQ (reference sequence). Trimming stripped 3 bases from V and 4 bases from J, with 3 bases between. This CDR3 region has 11 residues. CDR3 loop: CASSLSYGYTF. CDR3 in DNA: TGTGCCAGCAGCTTGAGCTATGGCTACACCTTC.

The rearrangement joins TRBV7-8 to TRBJ1-2; TRBD1 aligns across 7 bases. In germline, CDR1 is SGHVS, CDR2 FQNEAQ. CDR3 length: 13 residues. The ends lost 5 bases at V and 6 bases at J; junction bases unmatched: 6. CDR3 coding DNA: TGTGCCAGCAGCCCGACAGGGCTCAATGGCTACACCTTC. Its protein is CASSPTGLNGYTF.

The chain recombines TRBV6-5 with TRBJ2-5, with 7 positions matching TRBD2. Trimming removed 3 bases from V and 0 bases from J; junction bases left unmatched: 7. Germline V lookup: CDR1 MNHEY, CDR2 SVGAGI. The CDR3 length is 16 residues. The CDR3 loop is CASSYFSGRHQETQYF. The CDR3 DNA reads as TGTGCCAGCAGTTATTTCTCCGGGAGGCACCAAGAGACCCAGTACTTC.

The chain uses TRBV7-2 and TRBJ2-7, with 9 bases matching TRBD2. Trimming cost V 1 base and J 1 base; bases outside gene matches: 5. CDR1 is SGHTA and CDR2 is FQGNSA in the germline V gene. This CDR3 comprises 16 residues. The CDR3 region is CASSLGPAGGSYEQYF. The CDR3 DNA reads as TGTGCCAGCAGCTTAGGCCCAGCGGGGGGTTCCTACGAGCAGTACTTC.